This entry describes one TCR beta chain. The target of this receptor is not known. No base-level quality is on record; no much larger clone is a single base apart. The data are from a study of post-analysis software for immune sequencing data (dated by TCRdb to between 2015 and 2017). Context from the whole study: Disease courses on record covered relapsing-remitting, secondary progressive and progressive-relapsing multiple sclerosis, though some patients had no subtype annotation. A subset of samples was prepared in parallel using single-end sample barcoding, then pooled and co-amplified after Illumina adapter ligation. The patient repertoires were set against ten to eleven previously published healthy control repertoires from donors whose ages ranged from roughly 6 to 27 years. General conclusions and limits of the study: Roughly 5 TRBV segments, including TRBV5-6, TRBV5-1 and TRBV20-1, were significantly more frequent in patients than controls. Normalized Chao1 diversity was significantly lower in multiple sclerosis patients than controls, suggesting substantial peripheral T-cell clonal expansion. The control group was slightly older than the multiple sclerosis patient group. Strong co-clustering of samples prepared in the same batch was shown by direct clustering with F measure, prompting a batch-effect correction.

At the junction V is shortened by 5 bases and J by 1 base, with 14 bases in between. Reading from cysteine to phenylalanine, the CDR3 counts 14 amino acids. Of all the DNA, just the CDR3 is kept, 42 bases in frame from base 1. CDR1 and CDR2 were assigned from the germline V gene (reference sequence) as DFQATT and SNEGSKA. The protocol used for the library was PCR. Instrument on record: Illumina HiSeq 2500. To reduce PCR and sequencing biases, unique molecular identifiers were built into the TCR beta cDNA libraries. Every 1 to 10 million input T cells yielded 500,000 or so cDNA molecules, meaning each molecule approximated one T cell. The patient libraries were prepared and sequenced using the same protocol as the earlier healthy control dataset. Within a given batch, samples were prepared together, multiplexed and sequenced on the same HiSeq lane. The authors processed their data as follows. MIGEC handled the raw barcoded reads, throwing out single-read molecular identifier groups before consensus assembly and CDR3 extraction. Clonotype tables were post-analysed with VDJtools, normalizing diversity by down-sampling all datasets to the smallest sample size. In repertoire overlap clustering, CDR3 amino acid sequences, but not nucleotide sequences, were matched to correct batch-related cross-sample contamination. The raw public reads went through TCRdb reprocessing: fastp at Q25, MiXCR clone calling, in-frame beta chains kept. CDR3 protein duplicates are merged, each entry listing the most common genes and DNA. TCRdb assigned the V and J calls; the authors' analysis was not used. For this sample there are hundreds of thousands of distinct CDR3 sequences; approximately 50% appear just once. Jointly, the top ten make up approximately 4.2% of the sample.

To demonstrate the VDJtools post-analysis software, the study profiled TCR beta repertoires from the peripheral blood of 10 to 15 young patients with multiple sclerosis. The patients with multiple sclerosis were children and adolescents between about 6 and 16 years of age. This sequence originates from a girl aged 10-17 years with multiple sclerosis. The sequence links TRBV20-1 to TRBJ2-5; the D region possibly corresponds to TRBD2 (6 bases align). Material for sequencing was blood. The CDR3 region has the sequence CSAPAGSSQETQYF. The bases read TGCAGTGCTCCGGCGGGAAGCAGCCAAGAGACCCAGTACTTC.